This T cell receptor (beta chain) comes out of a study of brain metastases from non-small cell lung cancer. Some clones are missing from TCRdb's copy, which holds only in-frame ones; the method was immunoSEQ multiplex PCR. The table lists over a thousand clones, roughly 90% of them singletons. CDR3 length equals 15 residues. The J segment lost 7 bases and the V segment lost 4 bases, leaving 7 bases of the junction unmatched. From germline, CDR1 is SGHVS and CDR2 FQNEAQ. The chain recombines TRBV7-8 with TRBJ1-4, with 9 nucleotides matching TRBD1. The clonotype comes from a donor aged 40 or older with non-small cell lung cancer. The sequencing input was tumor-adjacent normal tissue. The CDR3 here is CASSSAGTGPEKLFF. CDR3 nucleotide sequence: TGTGCCAGCAGCTCGGCCGGGACAGGGCCTGAAAAACTGTTTTTT. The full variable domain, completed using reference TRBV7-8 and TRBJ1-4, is GAGVSQSPRYKVAKRGQDVALRCDPISGHVSLFWYQQALGQGPEFLTYFQNEAQLDKSGLPSDRFFAERPEGSVSTLKIQRTQQEDSAVYLCASSSAGTGPEKLFFGSGTQLSVL.